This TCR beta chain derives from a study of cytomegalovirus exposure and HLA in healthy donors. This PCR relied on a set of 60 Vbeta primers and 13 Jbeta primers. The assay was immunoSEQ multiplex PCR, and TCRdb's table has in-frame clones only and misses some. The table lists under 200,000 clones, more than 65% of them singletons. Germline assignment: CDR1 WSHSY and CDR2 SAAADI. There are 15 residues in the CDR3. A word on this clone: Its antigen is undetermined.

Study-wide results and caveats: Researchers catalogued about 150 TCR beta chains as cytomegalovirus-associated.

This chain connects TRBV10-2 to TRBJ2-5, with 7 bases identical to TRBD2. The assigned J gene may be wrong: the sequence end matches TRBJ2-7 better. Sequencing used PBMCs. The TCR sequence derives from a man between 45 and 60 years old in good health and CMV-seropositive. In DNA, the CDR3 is TGCGCCAGCAACACCTTGGGGGGGGACTCCTACGAGCAGTACTTC. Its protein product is CASNTLGGDSYEQYF.